This TCR beta chain emerged from a study of post-analysis software for immune sequencing data. The wider study: Multiple sclerosis in the patients followed relapsing-remitting, secondary progressive and progressive-relapsing courses. The study, taken as a whole, reports: Compared with controls, patients showed significantly lower normalized Chao1 diversity. There were roughly 5 TRBV segments more frequent in patients than controls, and TRBV5-6, TRBV5-1 and TRBV20-1 were among them.

CDR1 is SGHTA, CDR2 FQGNSA, per germline. The CDR3 is 17 residues long. Trimming took 1 base from V and 1 from J, leaving 15 bases between them. The table lists this clonotype with a few counts. The antigen is undetermined. TCR beta libraries were prepared from cDNA with unique molecular identifiers. TCRdb re-called the PCR reads through MiXCR, storing one row per CDR3 protein. The data show roughly 800,000 distinct CDR3 sequences, 25% to 30% seen once. This clonotype was obtained from a girl between 5 and 17 years old with multiple sclerosis. Sequences were obtained from blood. This chain joins TRBV7-2 and TRBJ2-3; perhaps TRBD2 as D (5 bases). The CDR3 region is CASSLGPRALRTDTQYF. DNA for the CDR3: TGTGCCAGCAGCTTAGGCCCGAGGGCCCTGCGCACAGATACGCAGTATTTT.